These 18 T cell receptor beta chains came from one sample sequenced in a study of breast tumors, draining lymph nodes, adjacent tissues. TCRdb redid the calling of the multiplex PCR reads with MiXCR, one entry per CDR3 protein. Among over 60,000 distinct CDR3 sequences, approximately 40% were seen once, and the ten largest hold over 7.5%. The sample was breast tumor tissue. All receptors derive from a female donor with breast cancer. Some clones in this sample may be carry-over from other donors' samples.

The table lists this clonotype with many counts. This chain uses TRBV5-1 with TRBJ2-1, with 14 positions matching TRBD2. J gave up 0 bases and V 4 bases, and 6 bases lay outside the gene matches. The length of the CDR3 is 18 residues. Germline V gives CDR1 SGHRS, CDR2 YFSETQ. The CDR3: CASSRRTSGGSSYNEQFF. The CDR3 region has the DNA TGCGCCAGCAGCCGTCGGACTAGCGGGGGGAGCTCCTACAATGAGCAGTTCTTC.

V is TRBV7-9 and J is TRBJ2-2; 7 bases map to TRBD1. V gave up 1 base and J gave up 1 base; unmatched junction bases: 3. The germline gives CDR1 SEHNR, CDR2 FQNEAQ (reference sequence). The CDR3 contains 16 residues. In DNA form, the CDR3 reads TGTGCCAGCAGCTTAGACCGGGACAGGAACACCGGGGAGCTGTTTTTT. Translated, it gives CASSLDRDRNTGELFF.

This chain joins TRBV12-3 or TRBV12-4 and TRBJ1-2, with D hard to call. CDR3 length: 17 amino acids. Trimming cost V 3 bases and J 4 bases, with 21 bases left between them. The CDR3 loop is CASSFKRFGLISYGYTF. CDR3 DNA sequence: TGTGCCAGCAGTTTCAAACGCTTTGGGCTGATTAGCTATGGCTACACCTTC.

This clonotype was detected many times. The chain is built from TRBV4-1 and TRBJ1-2; 9 bases map to TRBD1. The CDR3 is made up of 15 amino acids. The V and J ends lost 0 bases and 7 bases, in that order; junction bases with no gene match: 6. Per the germline V gene, CDR1 is MGHRA and CDR2 is YSYEKL. CDR3 DNA sequence: TGCGCCAGCAGCCAAGATCACGGGACAGGGTTTGGCTACACCTTC. Its translation: CASSQDHGTGFGYTF.

This clonotype was observed many times. The genes are TRBV20-1 and TRBJ2-1; 13 bases agree with TRBD2. From germline, CDR1 is DFQATT and CDR2 SNEGSKA (reference sequence). The CDR3 totals 16 residues. Trimming removed 4 bases from V and 9 bases from J; junction bases left unmatched: 12. This CDR3 reads CSAKITSGRAKGEQFF. CDR3 in DNA: TGCAGTGCTAAGATTACTAGCGGGAGGGCCAAGGGTGAGCAGTTCTTC.

Many counts were recorded for this clonotype. This sequence may be a read error, since a much larger clone differs from it by one base. V is TRBV7-9 and J is TRBJ1-2, with D maybe TRBD1 (5 bases). Germline V gene sequence: CDR1 SEHNR, CDR2 FQNEAQ (reference sequence). This CDR3 comprises 15 residues. CDR3 sequence reads: CASSPWRGNNYGYPF. CDR3 nucleotides: TGTGCCAGCAGCCCCTGGAGGGGAAATAACTATGGCTACCCCTTC.

In this sample, this clonotype turned up many times. This rearrangement joins TRBV20-1 to TRBJ1-4; 8 bases align to TRBD1. The V segment lost 4 bases and the J segment 8 bases; nucleotides outside the gene matches: 3. The CDR3 is made up of 12 amino acids. Germline V gives CDR1 DFQATT, CDR2 SNEGSKA (reference sequence). The CDR3 reads CSATYRGEKLFF. CDR3 sequence (DNA): TGCAGTGCTACTTACAGGGGGGAAAAACTGTTTTTT.

Note on this clonotype: A read error may account for a junction end that differs from germline. This chain links TRBV19 with TRBJ1-2; TRBD1 is a possible D gene (5 bases). Germline V lookup: CDR1 LNHDA, CDR2 SQIVND (reference sequence). The CDR3 is 12 amino acids. The CDR3 DNA is TGCGCCAGTAGTATGGGGGTTCATGGCTACACCTTC. Translating it yields CASSMGVHGYTF.

The chain recombines TRBV6-6 with TRBJ2-5; D gene unclear. The CDR3 is 15 residues long. Germline values: CDR1 MNHNY, CDR2 SVGAGI (reference sequence). V gave up 6 bases and J gave up 5 bases, with 19 bases separating them. The CDR3 DNA is TGTGCCAGCAGCCAACTCGGGTCCGTGGGGGAGACCCAGTACTTC. Amino acids: CASSQLGSVGETQYF.

This clonotype was seen just once. This chain links TRBV7-9 with TRBJ2-1, with a possible D match to TRBD2 (6 bases). The CDR3 is made up of 15 amino acids. V lost 3 bases, J lost 12 bases, and 21 bases lay in between. Germline assignment: CDR1 SEHNR and CDR2 FQNEAQ (reference sequence). CDR3 nucleotides: TGTGCCAGCAGCTTCACTAGCAGCTTCACAGATACGCAGTTCTTC. This sequence encodes CASSFTSSFTDTQFF.

There are many counts of this clonotype. A single base separates this from a much larger clone, so it may be a read error. V is TRBV20-1 and J is TRBJ2-7; TRBD2 matches 9 bases. With V trimmed by 0 bases and J by 6 bases, 6 bases remained unmatched. There are 14 residues in the CDR3. Germline CDR1 and CDR2: DFQATT and SNEGSKA (reference sequence). This CDR3 reads CSAREPGLASEQYF. DNA of the CDR3: TGCAGTGCTAGAGAGCCGGGACTAGCCTCCGAGCAGTACTTC.

This clonotype was seen more than once but under ten times. The CDR3 region has the DNA TGTGCCAGCAGCTCCTGGACAGGGGCATTCGATGGCTACACCTTC. Its protein is CASSSWTGAFDGYTF. The rearrangement joins TRBV11-2 to TRBJ1-2; TRBD1 agrees at 9 bases. The germline gives CDR1 SGHAT, CDR2 FQNNGV. This CDR3 has 15 residues. The ends lost 4 bases at V and 6 bases at J; junction bases unmatched: 9.

This clonotype appeared many times. V usage is TRBV18 and J usage is TRBJ2-3; D perhaps matches TRBD1 (6 bases). This CDR3 contains 15 residues. The ends were cut back, 2 bases at V and 2 bases at J, with 11 bases in the middle. Germline V gene data show CDR1 as KGHSH and CDR2 as LQKENI. CDR3 nucleotides: TGTGCCAGCTCACCAGTTGACAGGTACACAGATACGCAGTATTTT. This translates into CASSPVDRYTDTQYF.

The chain recombines TRBV7-9 with TRBJ1-2; D is uncertain. The V and J ends lost 0 bases and 4 bases respectively, with 18 bases between them. CDR1 and CDR2 (germline): SEHNR, FQNEAQ (reference sequence). This CDR3 has 17 residues. In DNA form, the CDR3 reads TGTGCCAGCAGCTTAGCCGCATGGGGTAACGTGGCCTATGGCTACACCTTC. As protein: CASSLAAWGNVAYGYTF.

J is TRBJ2-1 and V is TRBV11-1, with 11 positions matching TRBD2. J gave up 3 bases and V 6 bases, and 10 bases lay outside the gene matches. Germline CDR1 and CDR2: SGHAT and FQDESV (reference sequence). CDR3 size: 17 residues. The CDR3 bases are TGTGCCAGCAGGATAGCGGGGGGGGCCCACCTCTACAATGAGCAGTTCTTC. This gives the protein CASRIAGGAHLYNEQFF.

This clonotype has at least ten counts. The gene calls are TRBV19 and TRBJ2-7; unclear D gene. The V gene lost 0 bases and the J gene lost 6 bases, with 9 bases spanning the gap. Germline CDR1 reads LNHDA; CDR2 reads SQIVND (reference sequence). This CDR3 has 13 residues. The DNA for the CDR3 is TGTGCCAGTAGTATAGAGCCCCGTGGCGAGCAGTACTTC. It encodes CASSIEPRGEQYF.

There are many counts of this clonotype. Since a much larger clone is just one base distant, this may be a read error. V is TRBV11-3 and J is TRBJ2-1, with unresolved D. Germline-derived CDR1 and CDR2 are SGHNT and YENEEA. There are 17 residues in the CDR3. Trimming cost V 1 base and J 1 base, with 14 bases left between them. CDR3 residues: CASSLGATSKSYNEQFF. CDR3 DNA sequence: TGTGCCAGCAGCTTAGGCGCAACGTCCAAATCCTACAATGAGCAGTTCTTC.

This clonotype appeared many times. The V gene is TRBV7-8, the J gene TRBJ1-5, with TRBD1 matching 9 bases. CDR1 SGHVS and CDR2 FQNEAQ come from the germline V gene. The CDR3 consists of 15 residues. Losses at the gene ends were 2 bases for V and 5 bases for J; bases not matched to a gene: 4. The CDR3 nucleotides read TGTGCCAGCAGCTTACGTGGGACAGGGCATCAGCCCCAGCATTTT. It codes for CASSLRGTGHQPQHF. The full variable domain, with the rest looked up from reference TRBV7-8 and TRBJ1-5, is GAGVSQSPRYKVAKRGQDVALRCDPISGHVSLFWYQQALGQGPEFLTYFQNEAQLDKSGLPSDRFFAERPEGSVSTLKIQRTQQEDSAVYLCASSLRGTGHQPQHFGDGTRLSIL.